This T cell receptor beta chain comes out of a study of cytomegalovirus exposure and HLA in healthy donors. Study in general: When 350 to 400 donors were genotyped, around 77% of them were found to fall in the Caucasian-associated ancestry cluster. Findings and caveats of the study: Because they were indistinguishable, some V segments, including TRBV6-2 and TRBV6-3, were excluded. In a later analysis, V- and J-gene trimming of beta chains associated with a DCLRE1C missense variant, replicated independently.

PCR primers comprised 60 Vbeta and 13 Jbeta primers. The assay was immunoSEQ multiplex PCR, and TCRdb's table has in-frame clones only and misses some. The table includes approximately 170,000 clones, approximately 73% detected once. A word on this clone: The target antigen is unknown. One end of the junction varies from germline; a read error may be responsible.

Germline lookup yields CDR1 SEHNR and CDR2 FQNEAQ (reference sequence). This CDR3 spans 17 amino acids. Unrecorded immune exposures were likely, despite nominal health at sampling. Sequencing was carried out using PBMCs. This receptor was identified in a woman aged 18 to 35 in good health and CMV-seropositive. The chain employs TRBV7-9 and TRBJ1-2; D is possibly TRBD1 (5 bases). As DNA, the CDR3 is TGTTCCAGCAGCTTAGCCACAGCAGGGATTTATGGTAGTGGCTACACCTTC. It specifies CSSSLATAGIYGSGYTF.